This TCR beta chain comes out of a study of HIV-infected children after antiretroviral therapy interruption (dated by TCRdb to 2018 to 2020). For the wider study: The study included eight children, four on planned treatment interruption and four on continuous treatment, and all eight had a CD4+ count above 500 and a viral load below 50 copies/ml. The interruption group had a median age of roughly 10 years, compared with roughly 8 years in the continuous treatment group. Exposure to EBV and CMV had been recorded for most participating children. In the interruption arm, samples were obtained at week 0, week 12, end of interruption (week 24 or 48), and about 3 years after study end. Continuous-treatment samples were analyzed from corresponding weeks 0, 48 and 150. TCR repertoires were compared between children on planned treatment interruption and children on continuous antiretroviral treatment, alongside thymic output measurements.

V sheds 3 bases and J sheds 10 bases, leaving 8 bases between their ends. The CDR3 spans 11 residues, from the cysteine through the phenylalanine. Solely the CDR3 DNA is kept, with 33 bases framed from the first base. Receptor amplification or capture employed 3' RACE. TCR libraries were generated from RNA by a 3' RACE protocol incorporating unique molecular identifiers so that PCR amplification bias could be corrected. As many as 12 amplicon libraries were pooled and then sequenced on an Illumina MiSeq using v2 2x250 paired-end chemistry. As for the authors' bioinformatics: Reads were processed with Decombinator to assign V and J genes and CDR3, with barcode-based error and PCR bias correction. Repertoires were subsampled to equal depth before Gini coefficient calculation using the R ineq package. GLIPH, Hamming distance and a shared triplet metric were used to assess CDR3 similarity. TCRdb ran its own pipeline on the public reads, namely fastp trimming at Q25 and MiXCR clone calling, and kept in-frame beta chains. A single entry per CDR3 protein holds the most common genes and DNA from its merged rows. TCRdb's processing, not the authors' own work, is the source of the V and J calls. This sample gives about 89,000 distinct CDR3 sequences in total; roughly 6.7% of them show up just once. Of the sample, around 1.1% falls within the top ten clones.

Results and caveats for the whole study, not just this receptor: The small number of patients is a limitation of the study, so the data should be interpreted with caution. In naive CD4+ repertoires of PTI patients, CDR3 sharing between time points fell after interruption began; many sequences were shared between end of interruption and 3 years later. The sorted CD45RA+ naive cells might contain minor non-naive CD45RA+ populations, such as EMRA or stem memory cells. The naive CD4+ Gini coefficient rose by the end of treatment interruption, suggesting clonal expansion, and returned to baseline by 3 years.

This clonotype has at least ten counts. This clone's antigen is unknown. No base quality information exists; no much larger clone differs at one position. The meaning of the sample's treatment or condition label: PENTA 11 planned treatment interruption arm or continuous ART arm. The participants were children from the United Kingdom between 2 and 15 years old who had been on ART with at least three drugs for 24 weeks or longer. The study required cryopreserved PBMCs containing at least 5 million viable cells, and a few candidate patients were excluded because of low viable PBMC yield. Naive CD4+ CD45RA+ CD45RO- T cells were FACS-sorted from thawed PBMCs on a FACSAria III cell sorter. After sorting, cells were fixed, and RNA was extracted with the RNeasy FFPE kit and then with the RNeasy Micro kit.

Here the chain combines TRBV12-3 or TRBV12-4 and TRBJ2-3; TRBD1 could be the D gene, as 5 bases match. The sequenced sample was CD45RA+ CD4+ T cells from PBMCs, pooled from several time points, obtained from a donor given antiretroviral therapy, either interrupted or continuous. The sample's cell subset or site label, in plain terms: naive CD4+ CD45RA+ CD45RO- T cells. This TCR was sampled from a pool of human donors with HIV. The DNA reads as follows: TGTGCCAGCAGTTTGGGGCCACCGCAGTATTTT. Its translation is CASSLGPPQYF.